This is a list of T cell receptor beta chains from one sample in a study of regulatory T cells in long-lasting Graves disease. TCRdb fed the multiplex PCR reads into MiXCR, producing one record per CDR3 protein. The sample gives hundreds of thousands of distinct CDR3 sequences, less than 25% of which show up once; around 20% is in the top ten. Sequencing used peripheral blood mononuclear cells (PBMCs), obtained when the disease was refractory, from a patient treated with antithyroid drugs. These receptors were obtained from a female donor with Graves disease. Each CDR3 is given with its conserved first and last residue. Fields, in order: J gene, V gene, D gene, clone size, CDR3 DNA, CDR3 protein. A D gene is named only where the DNA matches it firmly. Clone size is stated in some rows and not others, as once, few, many or a class when expanded.

>TRBJ1-3|TRBV2|TRBD1|few
TGTGCCAGCACGCCTCTGAAGGGGGCCAAGGGGAACACCATATATTTT
CASTPLKGAKGNTIYF
>TRBJ2-7|TRBV20-1|TRBD1|.
TGCAGTGCTAGGAAGACAGGGACCTGCGAGCAGTACTTC
CSARKTGTCEQYF
>TRBJ2-7|TRBV7-9|.|many
TGTGCCAGCAGCTTAGGCGGGCTGAACGAGCAGTACTTC
CASSLGGLNEQYF
>TRBJ2-7|TRBV6-2/TRBV6-3|.|many
TGTGCCAGCAGTTTCTATAGCTCCTACGAGCAGTACTTC
CASSFYSSYEQYF
>TRBJ2-5|TRBV29-1|TRBD1|few
TGCAGCCCCGATACAGGGGAAGAGACCCAGTACTTC
CSPDTGEETQYF
>TRBJ2-2|TRBV20-1|TRBD2|.
TGCAGTGCTAGACTAGCGGGAGGGATAGGCGGGGAGCTGTTTTTT
CSARLAGGIGGELFF
>TRBJ2-2|TRBV29-1|.|.
TGCAGCGTTGAGTGGGAGAAAGACGGGGAGCTGTTTTTT
CSVEWEKDGELFF
>TRBJ1-5|TRBV11-2|.|many
TGTGCCAGCAGCTCCTCGGACCAGCAGCCCCAGCATTTT
CASSSSDQQPQHF
>TRBJ2-2|TRBV27|TRBD2|once
TGTGCCAGCAGTTTGCTGACTTGCGGGGGGAACACCGGGGAGCTGTTTTTT
CASSLLTCGGNTGELFF
>TRBJ1-1|TRBV6-1|.|few
TGTGCCAGCAGTCCCCCCCATTCGAACACTGAAGCTTTCTTT
CASSPPHSNTEAFF
>TRBJ1-1|TRBV2|.|many
TGTGCCAGCAGTCCTCAGTGGGGGGGGGACACTGAAGCTTTCTTT
CASSPQWGGDTEAFF
>TRBJ1-6|TRBV27|TRBD1|.
TGTGCCAGCAGTTTACAGCGACAGGGGAAGAATTCACCCCTCCACTTT
CASSLQRQGKNSPLHF
>TRBJ1-4|TRBV11-2|TRBD1|many
TGTGCCAGCAGTCGAACAGGGGGATCGGAACTGTTTTTT
CASSRTGGSELFF
>TRBJ2-4|TRBV7-9|.|few
TGTGCCAGCAGCTCGTCCGGGACGATCGGAAACATTCAGTACTTC
CASSSSGTIGNIQYF
>TRBJ1-1|TRBV16|.|.
TGTGCCAGCAGCCAATCGGGGACCTCGCACGCTGAAGCTTTCTTT
CASSQSGTSHAEAFF
>TRBJ1-1|TRBV10-3|.|many
TGTGCCATCAGTGAAAGGGGGGCAGGCACTGAAGCTTTCTTT
CAISERGAGTEAFF
>TRBJ2-5|TRBV6-1|.|few
TGTGCCAGCAGTCCGACCCCCCGAACGGAGACCCAGTACTTC
CASSPTPRTETQYF
>TRBJ2-5|TRBV6-1|.|many
TGTGCCAGCAGTGTCGAGCAGGGCCCCCAGAAGACCCAGTACTTC
CASSVEQGPQKTQYF
>TRBJ2-7|TRBV9|TRBD1|.
TGTGCCAGCAGCGTAGGGGGCAGGGGGAGCGAGCAGTACTTC
CASSVGGRGSEQYF
>TRBJ1-1|TRBV27|.|many
TGTGCCAGCAGTTTTAATCAGGGATCTCAAACTGAAGCTTTCTTT
CASSFNQGSQTEAFF
>TRBJ1-2|TRBV5-5|TRBD1|.
TGTGCCAGCAGCTCCGTCATCGGGACAGGGGTTTTTGGCTACACCTTC
CASSSVIGTGVFGYTF
>TRBJ2-7|TRBV28|TRBD1|many
TGTGCCAGCAGCCCTGACAGGGTCCACGAGCAGTACTTC
CASSPDRVHEQYF
>TRBJ1-4|TRBV30|TRBD1|.
TGTGCCTGGAGTGCGGGGACAGGAAATAATGAAAAACTGTTTTTT
CAWSAGTGNNEKLFF
>TRBJ1-1|TRBV5-1|TRBD1|.
TGCGCCAGCAGCTCCTTCCAGGGGGCTCAGAGTCCTGAAGCTTTCTTT
CASSSFQGAQSPEAFF
>TRBJ2-7|TRBV7-2|TRBD1|many
TGTGCCAGCAGCAGGACAGGGGCAACCTACGAGCAGTACTTC
CASSRTGATYEQYF
>TRBJ1-2|TRBV20-1|.|.
TGCAGTGCTAGAGATACTGGACACGGGATTCTTAACTATGGCTACACCTTC
CSARDTGHGILNYGYTF
>TRBJ2-7|TRBV13|.|many
TGTGCCAGCAGCACGCCCCGGGACGGACCTTACGAGCAGTACTTC
CASSTPRDGPYEQYF
>TRBJ2-5|TRBV7-2|TRBD2|few
TGTGCCAGCAGCTTAGCCCCGGGGGGGGGAGAGACCCAGTACTTC
CASSLAPGGGETQYF
>TRBJ1-1|TRBV12-3/TRBV12-4|.|many
TGTGCCAGCAGCTCCGGTTGGGAAGCTTTCTTT
CASSSGWEAFF
>TRBJ2-2|TRBV4-3|.|.
TGCGCCAGCAGCCAATTCGGGACTAACACCGGGGAGCTGTTTTTT
CASSQFGTNTGELFF
>TRBJ2-5|TRBV12-3/TRBV12-4|.|many
TGTGCCAGCAGTCCGGCCCACCAAGAGACCCAGTACTTC
CASSPAHQETQYF
>TRBJ1-1|TRBV28|.|many
TGTACTTCACGGGGGGTGAACACTGAAGCTTTCTTT
CTSRGVNTEAFF
>TRBJ1-5|TRBV6-1|.|.
TGTGCCAGCAGTGTCCGGGGAGGGGCCCAGAATCAGCCCCAGCATTTT
CASSVRGGAQNQPQHF
>TRBJ2-7|TRBV28|TRBD1|many
TGTGCCAGCAGTTTAACAGGGGTTTACGAGCAGTACTTC
CASSLTGVYEQYF
>TRBJ2-7|TRBV5-1|.|many
TGCGCCAGCCGCCAGGACTCCTACGAGCAGTACTTC
CASRQDSYEQYF
>TRBJ1-1|TRBV7-2|.|many
TGTGCCAGCAGCTTATGGGGGGTGGGCACTGAAGCTTTCTTT
CASSLWGVGTEAFF
>TRBJ2-7|TRBV4-3|TRBD2|.
TGCGCCAGCAGCCAAGGGTGGTCTAGCGGGTCCTACGAGCAGTACTTC
CASSQGWSSGSYEQYF
>TRBJ2-7|TRBV5-1|TRBD1|few
TGCGCCAGCAGCTATTACCCGGGACAGTCCTCCTACGAGCAGTACTTC
CASSYYPGQSSYEQYF
>TRBJ1-4|TRBV7-9|TRBD1|many
TGTGCCAGCAGCTTAAACAGGGGCCTTGAAAAACTGTTTTTT
CASSLNRGLEKLFF
>TRBJ2-7|TRBV30|TRBD2|few
TGTGCCTGGAAAGCCGCGGGAGTTAGACTCTCCTACGAGCAGTACTTC
CAWKAAGVRLSYEQYF
>TRBJ2-3|TRBV5-5|TRBD2|.
TGTGCCAGCAGCCGCTCGGGACTAGCGGGAGGCCCAGATACGCAGTATTTT
CASSRSGLAGGPDTQYF
>TRBJ2-6|TRBV5-1|.|.
TGCGCCAGCAGCTTAGAGCCCTCTGGGGCCAACGTCCTGACTTTC
CASSLEPSGANVLTF
>TRBJ1-6|TRBV14|TRBD1|.
TGTGCCAGCAGCCCCCCGGGACAGGGGGTTAGTTCACCCCTCCACTTT
CASSPPGQGVSSPLHF
>TRBJ2-7|TRBV6-5|.|.
TGTGCCAGCAGTTACACTGTAGGCTCCAAGCAGTACTTC
CASSYTVGSKQYF
>TRBJ1-5|TRBV12-3/TRBV12-4|.|many
TGTGCCAGCTCTCCGGGACTCGGGGAGCCCCAGCATTTT
CASSPGLGEPQHF
>TRBJ2-6|TRBV28|.|many
TGTGCCAGCAGTTTACAGGGAGGTGGGGCCAACGTCCTGACTTTC
CASSLQGGGANVLTF
>TRBJ2-3|TRBV28|TRBD2|few
TGTGCCAGCAGTTTAAGGCTAGCGGGAGCAGATACGCAGTATTTT
CASSLRLAGADTQYF
>TRBJ1-2|TRBV11-2|.|many
TGTGCCAGCAGCTTAGGGAGAATCTATGGCTACACCTTC
CASSLGRIYGYTF